This is a list of T cell receptor beta chains from one sample in a study of radiotherapy plus CTLA-4 blockade in lung cancer. The assay was immunoSEQ multiplex PCR, and TCRdb's table has in-frame clones only and misses some. The sample holds some 110,000 clones, over 80% seen once. The source material was peripheral blood, sampled from a patient treated with radiotherapy plus ipilimumab. The receptors derive from a human donor with non-small cell lung cancer that progressed on radiotherapy plus ipilimumab. Each CDR3 is given with its conserved first and last residue. The D gene is left open where the match is weak. Size values are once, few and many counts, or a class for expanded clones, and some rows have none.

-,TRBJ1-4,14,TRBV2,TRBD1,CASNGEGAWEKLFF,TGTGCCAGCAATGGAGAGGGGGCTTGGGAAAAACTGTTTTTT
-,TRBJ1-2,12,TRBV30,-,CAVNGGLSGYTF,TGTGCCGTCAACGGGGGGCTCTCTGGCTACACCTTC
-,TRBJ2-7,18,TRBV7-9,TRBD1,CASSLATHADRATYEQYF,TGTGCCAGCAGCTTAGCAACGCACGCGGACAGGGCAACCTACGAGCAGTACTTC
-,TRBJ1-6,12,TRBV7-2,-,CASSLRQGGLSF,TGTGCCAGCAGCTTAAGGCAGGGAGGGCTCAGTTTT
-,TRBJ1-2,16,TRBV10-3,-,CAISRSVSGTNYGYTF,TGTGCCATCAGTCGATCGGTCAGTGGGACTAACTATGGCTACACCTTC
-,TRBJ2-7,15,TRBV27,-,CASSSQGSWAYEQYF,TGTGCCAGCAGCTCCCAGGGGAGTTGGGCCTACGAGCAGTACTTC
-,TRBJ1-1,16,TRBV19,TRBD1,CASQRVGTGINTEAFF,TGTGCCAGCCAAAGGGTCGGGACAGGGATAAACACTGAAGCTTTCTTT
-,TRBJ2-7,14,TRBV6-6,TRBD1,CASRYGTGEYEQYF,TGTGCCAGCAGGTACGGGACAGGGGAATACGAGCAGTACTTC
once,TRBJ2-2,14,TRBV28,-,CASDLLTGRGELFF,TGTGCCAGCGACCTTTTGACAGGACGCGGGGAGCTGTTTTTT
-,TRBJ2-7,16,TRBV7-9,TRBD1,CASSLIQGQAIYEQYF,TGTGCCAGCAGCTTAATTCAAGGACAGGCTATCTACGAGCAGTACTTC
-,TRBJ2-1,15,TRBV19,TRBD2,CASSRVAGGSNEQFF,TGTGCCAGTAGTCGGGTAGCGGGAGGGAGTAATGAGCAGTTCTTC
-,TRBJ2-7,15,TRBV11-3,TRBD1,CASSPDRGRSYEQYF,TGTGCCAGCAGCCCGGACAGGGGGAGGTCCTACGAGCAGTACTTC
-,TRBJ2-2,16,TRBV4-2,TRBD2,CASSQAGGGSTGELFF,TGTGCCAGCAGCCAGGCGGGGGGAGGGAGCACCGGGGAGCTGTTTTTT
-,TRBJ1-2,15,TRBV5-1,-,CASSLERGRDYGYTF,TGCGCCAGCAGCTTGGAACGGGGTCGTGACTATGGCTACACCTTC
-,TRBJ2-2,16,TRBV10-3,TRBD2,CAISESRTRDTGELFF,TGTGCCATCAGTGAGTCCCGGACTAGGGACACCGGGGAGCTGTTTTTT
-,TRBJ1-2,14,TRBV9,TRBD1,CASSADGTGGGYTF,TGTGCCAGCAGCGCCGACGGGACAGGAGGTGGCTACACCTTC
-,TRBJ1-2,15,TRBV6-1,-,CASSEPPGRHYGYTF,TGTGCCAGCAGTGAACCCCCAGGGCGGCACTATGGCTACACCTTC
-,TRBJ2-6,20,TRBV19,TRBD1,CASSKSLARQGASGANVLTF,TGTGCCAGTAGTAAGAGTCTCGCCCGACAGGGGGCGTCCGGGGCCAACGTCCTGACTTTC
-,TRBJ2-1,14,TRBV19,-,CASSTRTIYNEQFF,TGTGCCAGTAGTACCCGGACTATTTACAATGAGCAGTTCTTC
-,TRBJ2-3,15,TRBV18,-,CASSPSRGVTDTQYF,TGTGCCAGCTCACCATCAAGGGGAGTCACAGATACGCAGTATTTT
-,TRBJ1-5,14,TRBV2,-,CASREDTPNQPQHF,TGTGCCAGCAGGGAAGACACGCCAAATCAGCCCCAGCATTTT
-,TRBJ2-7,15,TRBV11-3,TRBD1,CASSSPSGQGGEQYF,TGTGCCAGCAGCTCCCCCTCAGGACAGGGGGGAGAGCAGTACTTC
-,TRBJ2-7,16,TRBV18,TRBD1,CASSQVRQGYSYEQYF,TGTGCCAGCTCACAGGTACGACAGGGCTACTCCTACGAGCAGTACTTC
-,TRBJ2-7,12,TRBV18,-,CASSPQGHEQYF,TGTGCCAGCTCACCACAGGGCCACGAGCAGTACTTC
once,TRBJ2-7,14,TRBV19,TRBD2,CASRNGAGVSEQYF,TGTGCCAGTAGGAACGGAGCGGGAGTAAGCGAGCAGTACTTC
-,TRBJ2-7,14,TRBV19,TRBD2,CASSIGGGSYEQYF,TGTGCCAGTAGTATAGGCGGGGGCTCCTACGAGCAGTACTTC
-,TRBJ2-7,17,TRBV28,-,CASSQAPGLKQTYEQYF,TGTGCCAGCAGTCAGGCTCCGGGATTAAAACAGACCTACGAGCAGTACTTC
-,TRBJ1-2,14,TRBV19,-,CASSIIGGAGGYTF,TGTGCCAGTAGTATTATCGGAGGGGCTGGCGGCTACACCTTC
-,TRBJ2-7,16,TRBV11-3,TRBD2,CASSQGTSGRLYEQYF,TGTGCCAGCAGCCAAGGGACTAGCGGGAGGCTCTACGAGCAGTACTTC
-,TRBJ2-1,14,TRBV11-2,TRBD2,CASINSGRRDEQFF,TGTGCCAGCATAAATAGCGGGAGAAGGGATGAGCAGTTCTTC
-,TRBJ2-3,15,TRBV9,-,CASTKGDTSGDTQYF,TGTGCCAGCACTAAGGGGGACACCTCAGGGGATACGCAGTATTTT
-,TRBJ2-7,15,TRBV7-8,TRBD1,CASSFGQGKAYEQYF,TGTGCCAGCAGCTTCGGACAGGGAAAAGCCTACGAGCAGTACTTC
-,TRBJ2-5,11,TRBV10-3,-,CATTTGETQYF,TGTGCCACTACGACGGGAGAGACCCAGTACTTC
-,TRBJ2-1,13,TRBV5-4,-,CASSLAQGNEQFF,TGTGCCAGCAGCTTGGCCCAGGGAAATGAGCAGTTCTTC
-,TRBJ1-1,14,TRBV6-5,-,CASSSRTGYSEAFF,TGTGCCAGCAGTTCGCGAACAGGGTACTCTGAAGCTTTCTTT
-,TRBJ2-3,15,TRBV6-6,-,CASSTRTMVTDTQYF,TGTGCCAGCAGTACCCGGACTATGGTCACAGATACGCAGTATTTT
-,TRBJ2-1,15,TRBV5-1,TRBD2,CASSIGTSGSREQFF,TGCGCCAGCAGCATAGGGACTAGCGGGAGTCGAGAGCAGTTCTTC
-,TRBJ2-7,13,TRBV5-1,-,CASRESAAYEQYF,TGCGCCAGCAGGGAGAGTGCCGCCTACGAGCAGTACTTC
few,TRBJ1-5,14,TRBV6-5,-,CASSYAGYNQPQHF,TGTGCCAGCAGTTACGCAGGGTACAATCAGCCCCAGCATTTT
-,TRBJ1-1,14,TRBV5-1,-,CASGIGDTNTEAFF,TGCGCCAGCGGTATAGGGGACACGAACACTGAAGCTTTCTTT
-,TRBJ2-3,15,TRBV13,TRBD2,CASNPLAGSTDTQYF,TGTGCCAGCAACCCACTAGCGGGGAGCACAGATACGCAGTATTTT
-,TRBJ2-7,15,TRBV18,-,CASSTLSQASYEQYF,TGTGCCAGCTCCACCTTGAGCCAGGCCTCCTACGAGCAGTACTTC
-,TRBJ2-3,14,TRBV10-3,-,CAISESGGADTQYF,TGTGCCATCAGTGAGTCGGGTGGCGCAGATACGCAGTATTTT
-,TRBJ2-7,14,TRBV28,-,CASSLQVVGYEQYF,TGTGCCAGCAGTTTGCAGGTCGTAGGCTACGAGCAGTACTTC
few,TRBJ2-5,14,TRBV19,-,CASSPGSTKGAQYF,TGTGCCAGTAGTCCAGGCAGCACCAAGGGAGCCCAGTACTTC
-,TRBJ1-1,14,TRBV2,TRBD1,CASTPTGTNTEAFF,TGTGCCAGCACCCCGACAGGGACTAACACTGAAGCTTTCTTT
-,TRBJ1-5,14,TRBV18,-,CASSPGTPRGAQHF,TGTGCCAGCTCACCAGGGACGCCCCGGGGGGCCCAGCATTTT
-,TRBJ1-2,15,TRBV19,-,CASSIGGGPVYGYTF,TGTGCCAGTAGTATCGGGGGGGGGCCGGTCTATGGCTACACCTTC